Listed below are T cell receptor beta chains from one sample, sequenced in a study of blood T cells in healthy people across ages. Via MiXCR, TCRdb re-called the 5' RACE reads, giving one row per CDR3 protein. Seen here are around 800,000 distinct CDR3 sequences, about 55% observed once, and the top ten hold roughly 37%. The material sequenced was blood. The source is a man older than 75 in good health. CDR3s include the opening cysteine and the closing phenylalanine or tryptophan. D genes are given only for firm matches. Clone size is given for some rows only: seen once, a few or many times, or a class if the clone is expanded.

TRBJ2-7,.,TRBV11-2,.,CASSLWKRNHYEQYF,TGTGCCAGCAGCTTGTGGAAGCGCAATCACTACGAGCAGTACTTC
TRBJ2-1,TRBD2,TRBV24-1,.,CATSDGGLAGTLNEQFF,TGTGCCACCAGTGATGGCGGACTAGCGGGAACCCTAAATGAGCAGTTCTTC
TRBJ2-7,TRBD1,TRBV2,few,CASNRGQGNYEQYF,TGTGCCAGCAATAGGGGACAGGGGAACTACGAGCAGTACTTC
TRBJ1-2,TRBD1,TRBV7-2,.,CASSPRTGGYTF,TGTGCCAGCAGCCCCCGGACAGGGGGCTACACCTTC
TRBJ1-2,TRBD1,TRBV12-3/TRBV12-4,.,CASSTRDRHGYTF,TGTGCCAGCAGTACCCGGGACAGGCATGGCTACACCTTC
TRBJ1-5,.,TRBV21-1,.,CASSNRVCLTGHQPQHF,TGTGCCAGCAGCAACCGGGTTTGCCTCACCGGGCATCAGCCCCAGCATTTT
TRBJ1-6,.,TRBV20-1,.,CSARPAFLGSPLHF,TGCAGTGCTAGACCAGCGTTTCTGGGGTCACCCCTCCACTTT
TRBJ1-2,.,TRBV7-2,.,CASSLAHPTGGYTF,TGTGCCAGCAGCTTAGCGCATCCGACGGGTGGCTACACCTTC
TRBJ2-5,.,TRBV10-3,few,CAISDVKQETQYF,TGTGCCATCAGTGATGTGAAACAAGAGACCCAGTACTTC
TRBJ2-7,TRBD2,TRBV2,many,CASSDPSGTYEQYF,TGTGCCAGCAGTGACCCTAGCGGGACCTACGAGCAGTACTTC
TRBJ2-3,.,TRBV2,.,CASRRGDTQYF,TGTGCCAGCCGCCGGGGGGATACGCAGTATTTT
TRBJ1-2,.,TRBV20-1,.,CSAPRAQLLGYTF,TGCAGTGCTCCCCGGGCACAGCTTTTGGGTTACACCTTC
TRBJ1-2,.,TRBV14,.,CASSRKNDRRYGYTF,TGTGCCAGCAGCCGAAAAAACGACAGAAGATATGGCTACACCTTC
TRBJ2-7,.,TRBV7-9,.,CASSPPGTATYEQYF,TGTGCCAGCAGCCCTCCCGGGACTGCTACCTACGAGCAGTACTTC
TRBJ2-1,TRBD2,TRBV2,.,CASSARLAGLDEQFF,TGTGCCAGCAGTGCCCGACTAGCGGGATTGGATGAGCAGTTCTTC
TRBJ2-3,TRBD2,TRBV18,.,CASSSLAGGVARYAYF,TGTGCCAGCTCGTCCCTCGCGGGAGGGGTGGCCAGATACGCGTATTTT
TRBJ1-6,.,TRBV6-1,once,CAGSVSGGNSPLHF,TGTGCCGGCAGTGTCTCAGGTGGGAATTCACCCCTCCACTTT
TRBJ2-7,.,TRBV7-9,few,CASSLRQTAYEQYF,TGTGCCAGCAGCTTGCGTCAGACCGCCTACGAGCAGTACTTC
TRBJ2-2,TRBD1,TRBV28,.,CASSSRGPGTGELFF,TGTGCCAGCAGTTCCAGGGGGCCGGGGACCGGGGAGCTGTTTTTT
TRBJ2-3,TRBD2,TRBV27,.,CASRGLAGGLRYAFF,TGTGCCAGCAGAGGACTAGCGGGTGGACTCAGATACGCGTTTTTT
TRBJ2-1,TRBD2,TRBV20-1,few,CSAGQSGGGDEQFF,TGCAGTGCTGGGCAGAGCGGGGGTGGCGATGAGCAGTTCTTC
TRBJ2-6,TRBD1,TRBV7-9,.,CASSSTGGPTSSGANVLTF,TGTGCCAGCAGCAGTACAGGGGGCCCGACCTCTTCTGGGGCCAACGTCCTGACTTTC
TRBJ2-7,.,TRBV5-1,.,CASAGRVMPYEQYF,TGCGCCAGTGCGGGACGGGTGATGCCCTACGAGCAGTACTTC
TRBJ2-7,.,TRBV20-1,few,CSARAGGLFEQYF,TGCAGTGCTAGGGCGGGTGGGCTTTTCGAGCAGTACTTC
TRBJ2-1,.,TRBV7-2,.,CASSLVGTQGHNEQFF,TGTGCCAGCAGCCTAGTTGGGACTCAAGGACACAATGAGCAGTTCTTC
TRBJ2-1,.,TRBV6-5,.,CASSCSTGSYNEQFF,TGTGCCAGCAGTTGCTCTACAGGTTCCTACAATGAGCAGTTCTTC
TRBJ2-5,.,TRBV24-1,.,CATSDSRLGETQYF,TGTGCCACCAGTGATTCTAGGTTGGGAGAGACCCAGTACTTC
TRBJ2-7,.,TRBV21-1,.,CASSKAGLALSYEQYF,TGTGCCAGCAGCAAAGCAGGACTAGCACTCTCCTACGAGCAGTACTTC
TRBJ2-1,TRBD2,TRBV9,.,CASSAREGLYNEQFF,TGTGCCAGCAGCGCTCGGGAGGGCCTCTACAATGAGCAGTTCTTC
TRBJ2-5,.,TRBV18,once,CASSPSVGIETQYF,TGTGCCAGCTCACCTTCAGTCGGGATTGAGACCCAGTACTTC
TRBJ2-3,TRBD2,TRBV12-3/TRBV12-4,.,CASSLQGLARSDTQYF,TGTGCCAGCAGTTTACAGGGACTAGCGAGGTCAGATACGCAGTATTTT
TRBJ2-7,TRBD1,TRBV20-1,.,CSARGQGGCEQYF,TGCAGTGCTAGAGGACAGGGGGGTTGCGAGCAGTACTTC
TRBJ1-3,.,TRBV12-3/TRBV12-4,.,CASSLIVNTIYF,TGTGCCAGCAGTTTAATAGTGAACACCATATATTTT
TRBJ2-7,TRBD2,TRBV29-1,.,CSVVTSGMEQYF,TGCAGCGTTGTGACTAGCGGGATGGAGCAGTACTTC
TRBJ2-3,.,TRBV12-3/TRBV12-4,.,CASGRDTYTQYF,TGTGCCAGCGGAAGGGACACTTATACGCAGTATTTT
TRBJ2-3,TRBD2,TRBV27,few,CASSLLTGTSGSAADTQYF,TGTGCCAGCAGTTTATTAACGGGGACTAGCGGGAGTGCCGCAGATACGCAGTATTTT
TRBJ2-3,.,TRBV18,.,CASSLGVGDTQYF,TGTGCCAGCTCACTCGGAGTTGGAGATACGCAGTATTTT
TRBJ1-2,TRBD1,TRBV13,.,CASSRGQGEGYTF,TGTGCCAGCAGCAGGGGACAGGGAGAGGGCTACACCTTC
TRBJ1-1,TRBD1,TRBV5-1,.,CASRGGQGSNTEAFF,TGCGCCAGCAGGGGTGGACAGGGATCGAACACTGAAGCTTTCTTT
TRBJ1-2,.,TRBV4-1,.,CASSQDGTSYGYTF,TGCGCCAGCAGCCAAGATGGGACGAGCTATGGCTACACCTTC